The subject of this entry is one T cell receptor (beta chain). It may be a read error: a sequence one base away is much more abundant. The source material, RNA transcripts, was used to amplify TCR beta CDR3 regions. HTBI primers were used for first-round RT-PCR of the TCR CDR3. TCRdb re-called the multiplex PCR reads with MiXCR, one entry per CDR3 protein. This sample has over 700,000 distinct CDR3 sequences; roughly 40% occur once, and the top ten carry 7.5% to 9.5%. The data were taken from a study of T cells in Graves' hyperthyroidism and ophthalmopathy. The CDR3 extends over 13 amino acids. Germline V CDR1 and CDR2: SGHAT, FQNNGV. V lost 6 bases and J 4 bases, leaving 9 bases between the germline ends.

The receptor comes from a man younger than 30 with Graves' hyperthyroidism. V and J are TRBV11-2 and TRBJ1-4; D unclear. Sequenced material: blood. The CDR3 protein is CASRSGSNEKLFF. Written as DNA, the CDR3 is TGTGCCAGCAGGTCGGGAAGTAATGAAAAACTGTTTTTT.